Below are 5 T cell receptor beta chains sequenced from a single sample in a study of early stage breast cancer tumors. Data came from immunoSEQ multiplex PCR; TCRdb stores just in-frame clones and leaves some out. The sample shows more than 60,000 clones, roughly 80% of them seen only once. The sequenced sample consisted of blood. The receptors shown here come from a person in their 60s with breast cancer.

The chain combines TRBV5-4 with TRBJ2-7, with D tentatively TRBD1 (5 bases). Germline V gene data show CDR1 as SGHNT and CDR2 as YYREEE (reference sequence). This CDR3 has 15 residues. V shed 4 bases and J shed 3 bases, with 17 bases lying between them. The CDR3 region is CASSQDSSVFYEQYF. DNA for the CDR3: TGTGCCAGCAGCCAAGACAGTTCCGTCTTCTACGAGCAGTACTTC.

The V call is TRBV6-1, the J call TRBJ1-4, with D possibly matching TRBD1 (5 bases). Germline CDR1 reads MNHNS; CDR2 reads SASEGT. This CDR3 comprises 15 residues. V was trimmed by 3 bases and J by 2 bases, leaving 10 bases between them. This CDR3 is CASSDAGATNEKLFF. In DNA, the CDR3 is TGTGCCAGCAGTGACGCCGGGGCGACTAATGAAAAACTGTTTTTT.

The chain has TRBV2 and TRBJ1-5, with D possibly TRBD1 on 5 matching bases. Trimming took 8 bases from V and 6 from J, leaving 11 bases between them. This CDR3 is built from 12 residues. Germline V CDR1 and CDR2: SNHLY, FYNNEI. CDR3 sequence (DNA): TGTGCCAGCGGGGGGGTCGGTCAGCCCCAGCATTTT. Translated, it gives CASGGVGQPQHF.

V gene TRBV7-8 combines with J gene TRBJ1-2; 7 bases line up with TRBD1. Germline lookup yields CDR1 SGHVS and CDR2 FQNEAQ. The V gene end was trimmed by 4 bases and the J gene end by 4 bases; junction bases not matched to a gene: 9. The CDR3 sequence is 15 residues long. CDR3 loop: CASSSPGQLSYGYTF. The CDR3 nucleotides are TGTGCCAGCAGCTCTCCGGGACAGCTGTCCTATGGCTACACCTTC.

In this sample, this clone turned up once. This chain joins TRBV6-1 and TRBJ1-5, with D hard to call. CDR3 length: 15 residues. Between the trimmed V and J ends, which lost 6 bases and 4 bases, there was a span of 16 bases. CDR1 is MNHNS, CDR2 SASEGT, per germline. The CDR3 reads CASSLRLQANQPQHF. CDR3 DNA: TGTGCCAGCAGCCTCCGTCTGCAGGCGAATCAGCCCCAGCATTTT.